This T cell receptor (beta chain) was observed in a study of T-cell memory formation after mild COVID-19. This clonotype has a handful of counts. The antigen is not known. The study's findings and limits: Cross-reactive memory apparently joined, as some responding clones appeared in pre-infection memory.

The CDR3 length is 15 residues. Germline V lookup: CDR1 MNHEY, CDR2 SVGAGI. The V end was cut by 2 bases, the J end by 3 bases, with 14 bases between. The 5'RACE method, run with constant-segment primers, produced TCR alpha and TCR beta cDNA libraries (carrying sample barcodes and UMIs). TCRdb fed the 5' RACE reads into MiXCR, producing one record per CDR3 protein. The sample includes roughly 450,000 distinct CDR3 sequences, 15% to 20% of them seen just once. The sequence was obtained from an adult woman who had mild COVID-19 (a few samples of this study predate the infection). Cell type and time point are not known. This chain links TRBV6-5 with TRBJ2-7; possible D gene TRBD1, 7 bases. What was sequenced was PBMCs or a T cell subset sorted from them (not recorded which). Written as DNA, the CDR3 is TGTGCCAGCAGTTACATTGGAGGGGGCAACTACGAGCAGTACTTC. This sequence encodes CASSYIGGGNYEQYF.